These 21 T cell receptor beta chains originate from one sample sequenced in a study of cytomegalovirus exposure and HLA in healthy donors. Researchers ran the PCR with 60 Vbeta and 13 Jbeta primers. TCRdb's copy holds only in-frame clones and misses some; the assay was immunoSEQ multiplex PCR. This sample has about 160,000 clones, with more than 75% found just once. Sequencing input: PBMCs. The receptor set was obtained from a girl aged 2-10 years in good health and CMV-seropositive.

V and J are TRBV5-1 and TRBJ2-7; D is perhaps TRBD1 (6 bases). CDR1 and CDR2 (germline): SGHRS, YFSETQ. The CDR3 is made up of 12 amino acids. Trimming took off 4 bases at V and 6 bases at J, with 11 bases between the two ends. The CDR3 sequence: CASSLTGREQYF. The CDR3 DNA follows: TGCGCCAGCAGCCTGACAGGCCGCGAGCAGTACTTC.

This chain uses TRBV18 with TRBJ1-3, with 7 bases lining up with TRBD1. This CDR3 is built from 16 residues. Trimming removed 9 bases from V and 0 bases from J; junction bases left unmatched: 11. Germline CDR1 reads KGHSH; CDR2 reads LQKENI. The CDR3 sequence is CASRPRQGTSGNTIYF. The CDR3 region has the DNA TGTGCCAGTCGCCCTCGACAGGGAACCTCTGGAAACACCATATATTTT.

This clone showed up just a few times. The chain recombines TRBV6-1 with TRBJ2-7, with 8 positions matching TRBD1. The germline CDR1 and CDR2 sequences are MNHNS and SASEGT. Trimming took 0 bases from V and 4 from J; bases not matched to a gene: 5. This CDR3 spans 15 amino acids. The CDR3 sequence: CASSEAVTGGYEQYF. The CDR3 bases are TGTGCCAGCAGTGAAGCGGTTACAGGGGGGTACGAGCAGTACTTC.

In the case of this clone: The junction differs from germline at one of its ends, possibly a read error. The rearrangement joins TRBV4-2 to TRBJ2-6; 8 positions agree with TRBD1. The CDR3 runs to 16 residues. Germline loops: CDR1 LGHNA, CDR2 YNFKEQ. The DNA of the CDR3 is TGTGCCAGCAGCCAGGACAGGGACTCTGGGGCCAACGTCCGGACTTTC. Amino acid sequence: CASSQDRDSGANVRTF.

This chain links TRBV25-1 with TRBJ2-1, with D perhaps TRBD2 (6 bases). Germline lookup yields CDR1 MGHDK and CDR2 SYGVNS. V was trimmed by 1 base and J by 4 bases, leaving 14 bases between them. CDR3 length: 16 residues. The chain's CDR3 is CASSEWGTDFYNEQFF. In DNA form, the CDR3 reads TGTGCCAGCAGTGAATGGGGGACTGATTTTTACAATGAGCAGTTCTTC.

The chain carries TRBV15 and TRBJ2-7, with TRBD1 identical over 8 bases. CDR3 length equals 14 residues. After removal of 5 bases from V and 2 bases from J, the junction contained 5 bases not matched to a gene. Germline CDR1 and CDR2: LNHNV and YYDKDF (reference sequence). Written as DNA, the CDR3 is TGTGCCACCAGCCCCAGGGGGCGCCCCTACGAGCAGTACTTC. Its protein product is CATSPRGRPYEQYF.

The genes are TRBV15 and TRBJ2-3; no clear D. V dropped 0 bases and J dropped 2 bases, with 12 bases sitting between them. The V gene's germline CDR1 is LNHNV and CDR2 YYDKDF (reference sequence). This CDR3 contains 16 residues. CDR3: CATSRDHGQDTDTQYF. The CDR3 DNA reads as TGTGCCACCAGCAGAGATCATGGTCAGGACACAGATACGCAGTATTTT.

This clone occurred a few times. The CDR3 here is CASSQDTSSYNEQFF. CDR3 DNA sequence: TGTGCCAGCAGCCAGGACACGAGCTCCTACAATGAGCAGTTCTTC. The chain combines TRBV11-3 with TRBJ2-1; tentatively, D is TRBD1 (5 bases). The germline V and J ends were trimmed by 5 bases and 0 bases, with 11 bases remaining between them. This CDR3 has 15 amino acids. Germline CDR1 and CDR2: SGHNT and YENEEA.

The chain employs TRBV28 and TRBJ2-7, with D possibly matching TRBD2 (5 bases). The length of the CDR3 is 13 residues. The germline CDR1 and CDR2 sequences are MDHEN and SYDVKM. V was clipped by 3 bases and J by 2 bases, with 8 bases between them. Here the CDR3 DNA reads TGTGCCAGCAGTTTCCGGGGTACCTACGAGCAGTACTTC. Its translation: CASSFRGTYEQYF.

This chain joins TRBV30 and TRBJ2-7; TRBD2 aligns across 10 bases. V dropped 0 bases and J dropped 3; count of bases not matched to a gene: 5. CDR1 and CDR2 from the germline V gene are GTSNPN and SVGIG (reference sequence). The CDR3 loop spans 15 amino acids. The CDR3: CAWSVTRTSGYEQYF. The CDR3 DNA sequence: TGTGCCTGGAGTGTGACCCGGACTAGCGGCTACGAGCAGTACTTC.

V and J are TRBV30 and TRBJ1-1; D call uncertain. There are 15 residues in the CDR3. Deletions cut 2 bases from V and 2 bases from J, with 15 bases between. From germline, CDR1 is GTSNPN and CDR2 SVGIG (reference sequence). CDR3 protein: CAWSTPRRFNTEAFF. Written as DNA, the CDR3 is TGTGCCTGGAGTACCCCCCGCAGATTTAACACTGAAGCTTTCTTT.

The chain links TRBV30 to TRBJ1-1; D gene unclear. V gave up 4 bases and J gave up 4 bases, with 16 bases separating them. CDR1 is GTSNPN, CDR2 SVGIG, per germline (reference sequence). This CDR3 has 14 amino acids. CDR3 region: CAWNTEGWGTEAFF. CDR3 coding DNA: TGTGCCTGGAACACAGAGGGCTGGGGCACTGAAGCTTTCTTT. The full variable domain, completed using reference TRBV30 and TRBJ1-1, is SQTIHQWPATLVQPVGSPLSLECTVEGTSNPNLYWYRQAAGRGLQLLFYSVGIGQISSEVPQNLSASRPQDRQFILSSKKLLLSDSGFYLCAWNTEGWGTEAFFGQGTRLTVV.

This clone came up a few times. CDR3 bases: TGTGCCAGTGGGACAGGGCGTCTGGTCCAATTGCCTGCGTGGGATGAGCAGTTCTTC. It translates to CASGTGRLVQLPAWDEQFF. The chain is built from TRBV19 and TRBJ2-1; TRBD1 agrees at 9 bases. This CDR3 is 19 amino acids long. Germline trimming cut 8 bases from V and 8 bases from J; bases unmatched to any gene: 25. Germline V gives CDR1 LNHDA, CDR2 SQIVND (reference sequence).

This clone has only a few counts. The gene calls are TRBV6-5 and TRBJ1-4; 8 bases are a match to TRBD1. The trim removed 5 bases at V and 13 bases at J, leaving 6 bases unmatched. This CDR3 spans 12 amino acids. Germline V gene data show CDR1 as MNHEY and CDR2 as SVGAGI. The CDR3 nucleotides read TGTGCCAGCAGTCACGACAGGGGAGGACTGTTTTTT. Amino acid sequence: CASSHDRGGLFF.

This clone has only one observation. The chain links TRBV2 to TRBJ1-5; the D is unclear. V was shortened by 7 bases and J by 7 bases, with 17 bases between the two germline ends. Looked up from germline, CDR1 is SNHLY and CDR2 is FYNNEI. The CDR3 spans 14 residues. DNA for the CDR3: TGTGCCAGCACCCGATGGGGAGGTGGACAGCCCCAGCATTTT. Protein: CASTRWGGGQPQHF.

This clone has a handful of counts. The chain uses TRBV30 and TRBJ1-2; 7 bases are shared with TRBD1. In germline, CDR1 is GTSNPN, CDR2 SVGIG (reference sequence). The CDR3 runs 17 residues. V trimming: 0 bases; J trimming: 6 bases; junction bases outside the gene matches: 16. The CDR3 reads CAWSVRIGQGGFNGYTF. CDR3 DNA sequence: TGTGCCTGGAGTGTAAGAATAGGGCAGGGGGGTTTCAATGGCTACACCTTC.

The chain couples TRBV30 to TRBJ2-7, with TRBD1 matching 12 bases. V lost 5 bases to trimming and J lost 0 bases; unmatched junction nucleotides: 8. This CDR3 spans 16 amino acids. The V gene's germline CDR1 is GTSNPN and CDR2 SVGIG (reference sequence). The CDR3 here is CAWGTGGLKYSYEQYF. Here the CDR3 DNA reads TGTGCCTGGGGGACAGGGGGCTTAAAGTACTCCTACGAGCAGTACTTC.

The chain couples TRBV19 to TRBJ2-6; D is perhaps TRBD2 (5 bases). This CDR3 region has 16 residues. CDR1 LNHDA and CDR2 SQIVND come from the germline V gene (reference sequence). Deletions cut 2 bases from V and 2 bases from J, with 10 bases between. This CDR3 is CASSIFGVTGANVLTF. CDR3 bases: TGTGCCAGTAGTATATTCGGGGTCACTGGGGCCAACGTCCTGACTTTC.

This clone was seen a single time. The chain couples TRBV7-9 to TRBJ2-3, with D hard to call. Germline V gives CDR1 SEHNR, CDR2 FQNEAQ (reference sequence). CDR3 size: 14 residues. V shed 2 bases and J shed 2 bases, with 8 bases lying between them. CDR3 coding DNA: TGTGCCAGCAGCTTATCACTATCCACAGATACGCAGTATTTT. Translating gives CASSLSLSTDTQYF.

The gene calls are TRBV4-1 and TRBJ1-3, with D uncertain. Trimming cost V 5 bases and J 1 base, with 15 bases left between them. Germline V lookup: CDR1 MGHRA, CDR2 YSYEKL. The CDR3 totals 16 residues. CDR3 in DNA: TGCGCCAGCAGCGCCTACCGAGGTAAATCTGGAAACACCATATATTTT. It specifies CASSAYRGKSGNTIYF.

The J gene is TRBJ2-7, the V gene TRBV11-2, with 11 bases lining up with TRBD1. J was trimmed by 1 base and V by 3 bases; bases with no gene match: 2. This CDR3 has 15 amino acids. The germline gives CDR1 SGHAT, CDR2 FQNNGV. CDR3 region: CASSFGQGASYEQYF. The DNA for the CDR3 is TGTGCCAGCAGCTTCGGACAGGGGGCATCCTACGAGCAGTACTTC.